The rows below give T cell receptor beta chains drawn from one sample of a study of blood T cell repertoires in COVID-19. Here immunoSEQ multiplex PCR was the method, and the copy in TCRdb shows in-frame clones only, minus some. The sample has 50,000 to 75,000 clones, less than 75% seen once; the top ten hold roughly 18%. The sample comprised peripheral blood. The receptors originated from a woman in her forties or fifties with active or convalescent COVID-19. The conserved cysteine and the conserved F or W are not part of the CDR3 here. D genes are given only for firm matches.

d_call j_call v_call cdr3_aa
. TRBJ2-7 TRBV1 TSSQIPGLAGGPWEQY
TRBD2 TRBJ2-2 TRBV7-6 ASSLRLAGGPSTGELF
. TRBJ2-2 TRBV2 ASSALQENTGELF
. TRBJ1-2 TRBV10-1 ASSEGLYGYT
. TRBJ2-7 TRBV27 ASSLGGAIY
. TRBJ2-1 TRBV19 ASSISPGHYYNEQF
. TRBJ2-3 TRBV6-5 ASSYQGQADTQY
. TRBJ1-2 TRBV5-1 ASSWKDTVYGYT
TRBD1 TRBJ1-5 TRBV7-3 ASSFEIEAGGKGICQPQH
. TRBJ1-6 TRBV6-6 ASSNPSPGLRPPLH
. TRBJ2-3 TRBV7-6 ASSLDSGSTDTQY
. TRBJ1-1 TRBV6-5 ASTGRGHQNTEAF
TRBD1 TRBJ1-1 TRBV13 ASSMTGETEAF
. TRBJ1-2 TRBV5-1 ASSQDTYGYT
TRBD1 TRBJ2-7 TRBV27 ASSYRGQFHEQY
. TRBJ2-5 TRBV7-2 ASSFSETQY
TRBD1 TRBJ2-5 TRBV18 ASSAGTGGVKTQY
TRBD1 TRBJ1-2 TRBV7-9 ASSLSRQGIYGYT
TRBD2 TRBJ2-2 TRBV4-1 ASSRAGLAGVRGTGELF
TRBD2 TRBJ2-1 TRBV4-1 ASSHSSGRNNEQF
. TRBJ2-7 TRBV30 AWDRPDSATGTAYEQY
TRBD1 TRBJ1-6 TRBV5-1 ASSSTVRQGFSPLH
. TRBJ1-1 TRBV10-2 ASSFGRNTEAF
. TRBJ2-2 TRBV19 ASSIVGQGNTGELF
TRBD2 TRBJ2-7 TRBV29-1 SVDGGRGSEQY
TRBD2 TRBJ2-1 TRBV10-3 AINPGTSDNEQF
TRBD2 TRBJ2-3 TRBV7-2 ASSRLAGGPVVVTDTQY
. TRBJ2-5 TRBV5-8 ASSLGGRVEETQY
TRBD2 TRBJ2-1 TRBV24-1 ATGLAGAQGEQF
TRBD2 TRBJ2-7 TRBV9 ASSPRLAGGPSEQY